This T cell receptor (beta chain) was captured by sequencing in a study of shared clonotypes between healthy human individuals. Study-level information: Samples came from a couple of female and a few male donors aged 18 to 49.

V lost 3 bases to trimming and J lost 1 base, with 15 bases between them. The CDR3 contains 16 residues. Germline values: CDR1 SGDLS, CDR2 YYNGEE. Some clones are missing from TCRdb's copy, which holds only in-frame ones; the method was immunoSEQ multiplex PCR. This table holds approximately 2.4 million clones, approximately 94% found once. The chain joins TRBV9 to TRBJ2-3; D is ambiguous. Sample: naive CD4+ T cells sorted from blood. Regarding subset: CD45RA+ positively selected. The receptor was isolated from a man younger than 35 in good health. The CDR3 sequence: CASSAVFTGRTDTQYF. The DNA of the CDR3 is TGTGCCAGCAGCGCAGTCTTCACGGGCCGCACAGATACGCAGTATTTT.